This T cell receptor beta chain was retrieved from a study of T cells after yellow fever vaccination (dated by TCRdb to between 2018 and 2021). Concerning the study at large: The SMART-Seq v4 Ultra Low Input RNA kit was used to prepare libraries from fractions with low cell numbers. Bulk TCR alpha and beta repertoires were sequenced longitudinally to track T-cell clones before and after primary and booster YFV17D yellow fever vaccination. Blood was drawn at multiple timepoints before and after primary and secondary immunization, with bulk PBMC replicates and cell subsets isolated. Two healthy male donors made up the cohort, one aged 18 to 30 years and the other aged 30 to 40 years.

The CDR3 measures 14 amino acids from cysteine to phenylalanine. Only the CDR3 DNA stays, 42 bases, in frame from base 1. The germline V gene gives CDR1 as SNHLY and CDR2 as FYNNEI. Trimmed from V: 8 bases; trimmed from J: 4 bases; junction bases lacking a gene match: 8. What the authors observed across the whole study: A small share of clonotypes was detected in both CD4 and CD8 compartments, with the overlap likely arising from convergent recombination. Compared with the primary T-cell response, the secondary T-cell response was faster but weaker, reaching its peak on day 5 rather than on day 15. Most clones expanded after primary vaccination were re-detected after the booster (almost 98% of CD4 and around 88% of CD8), suggesting broad memory maintenance. The study included only a couple of donors, which limits how far the findings can be generalized. Because abundant contaminating clonotypes from the bulk population could be contained in FACS-sorted repertoires, computational filtering was required.

About this clonotype: There is no known antigen for this receptor. No clone much larger than this one lies a single base away; base qualities are absent.

Synthesis of TCR cDNA relied on 5'RACE template switching, a step that introduced a universal primer site along with unique molecular identifiers. Priming for cDNA synthesis came from both the TCR alpha and TCR beta constant segments. Library amplification used two PCR steps, and the second PCR step added sample barcodes and sequencing adapters. Sequencing of libraries was done on Illumina HiSeq 2500 (2x100 bp) or NovaSeq (2x150 bp). On the authors' methods: MIGEC was used to demultiplex reads and collapse the reads into UMI consensus sequences, and MiXCR was used for V(D)J alignment. Clonotypes responding to the vaccine were identified with edgeR on replicate PBMC samples, with the criteria of FDR below 0.01 and a log2 fold change above 5 up to day 15. CD4 or CD8 identity was assigned to each bulk clonotype according to whether the clonotype was present at higher abundance in the sequenced CD4 repertoire or the sequenced CD8 repertoire. TCRdb itself trimmed the public reads at Q25 with fastp, ran MiXCR and retained productive beta chains. CDR3 protein sequences are deduplicated, and each keeps its most common genes and DNA. In this record, the V and J calls reflect TCRdb's handling and not the investigators' own analysis. The sample has about 160,000 distinct CDR3 sequences on record, about 7% of them singletons. The ten largest clones capture approximately 2.5% of the sample.

This specimen's treatment or condition label, per the study, means: live attenuated yellow fever vaccine strain. A standard Ficoll-Paque protocol was used to isolate PBMCs from peripheral blood. CD4 and CD8 T-cell fractions were isolated with Dynabeads CD4 and CD8 positive selection kits. TriZol was used to extract RNA from bulk PBMCs, from CD4 and CD8 fractions, and from dextramer-positive and dextramer-negative fractions. The chain joins TRBV2 to TRBJ2-3, and TRBD2 aligns with 8 junction nucleotides. The sequence came from a man between 18 and 35 years old who received the YFV17D yellow fever vaccine. Material: CD4+ T cells sorted from PBMCs, obtained more than 4 days after the first yellow fever vaccination. The CDR3 is CASAERGTPDTQYF. The base sequence is TGTGCCAGCGCTGAGCGGGGGACCCCAGATACGCAGTATTTT.